This T cell receptor beta chain was recovered during a study of blood T cell repertoires in COVID-19. Study summary: Nucleic acid was either cDNA or gDNA, and it came from T cells, B-cell-depleted T cells, or PBMCs.

Clones were read by immunoSEQ multiplex PCR, and TCRdb kept only the in-frame ones, dropping some. This table has around 100,000 clones, around nine tenths appearing once. The V gene's germline CDR1 is SGHVS and CDR2 FNYEAQ. The CDR3 has 18 amino acids. The V and J ends lost 5 bases and 0 bases respectively, with 20 bases between them. Sequencing was performed on peripheral blood. The chain links TRBV7-6 to TRBJ2-1; perhaps TRBD2 as D (7 bases). The TCR comes from a human donor in a cohort sampled during active COVID-19. The CDR3 DNA is TGTGCCAGCAGCCAAGAGGGGGGGGCGCTTAACTCCTACAATGAGCAGTTCTTC. Its protein is CASSQEGGALNSYNEQFF. Using reference TRBV7-6 and TRBJ2-1 for the parts outside the CDR3, the full variable domain is GAGVSQSPRYKVTKRGQDVALRCDPISGHVSLYWYRQALGQGPEFLTYFNYEAQQDKSGLPNDRFSAERPEGSISTLTIQRTEQRDSAMYRCASSQEGGALNSYNEQFFGPGTRLTVL.